The rows below give T cell receptor beta chains drawn from one sample of a study of blood T cell repertoires in COVID-19. Profiled with immunoSEQ multiplex PCR; TCRdb holds only in-frame clones, not every one. This sample carries 210,000 or so clones, 80% to 90% of them seen once, and the ten largest clones take roughly 5%. Sequences were obtained from PBMCs or T cells enriched from blood (not recorded which). The receptors were sampled from a woman aged 50 to 60 who had been exposed to COVID-19. Each CDR3 is given with its conserved first and last residue. A D gene is named only where the DNA matches it firmly. The size field is filled for only some rows; it gives once, few, many or a size class.

TRBJ1-2 | TRBV5-8 | once | NA | CASSLVRGRGYTF | TGTGCCAGCAGCTTAGTCAGGGGAAGGGGCTACACCTTC
TRBJ2-5 | TRBV4-2 | NA | TRBD2 | CASSQEAGSGETQYF | TGTGCCAGCAGCCAAGAAGCGGGATCGGGTGAGACCCAGTACTTC
TRBJ2-5 | TRBV7-9 | NA | NA | CASSLSSLQETQYF | TGTGCCAGCAGCTTAAGCTCATTACAAGAGACCCAGTACTTC
TRBJ1-3 | TRBV12-3/TRBV12-4 | NA | NA | CASTGGLVIYF | TGTGCCAGCACCGGAGGGTTGGTAATATATTTT
TRBJ1-5 | TRBV9 | few | NA | CASSVGLSNQPQHF | TGTGCCAGCAGCGTAGGACTTAGCAATCAGCCCCAGCATTTT
TRBJ1-2 | TRBV2 | once | NA | CASSEQVYGYTF | TGTGCCAGCAGTGAACAGGTTTATGGCTACACCTTC
TRBJ2-1 | TRBV9 | NA | NA | CASSVVGGGYNEQFF | TGTGCCAGCAGCGTAGTTGGTGGCGGGTACAATGAGCAGTTCTTC
TRBJ1-1 | TRBV20-1 | NA | NA | CSASKNTEAFF | TGCAGTGCTAGCAAGAACACTGAAGCTTTCTTT
TRBJ1-2 | TRBV19 | NA | NA | CASSGQRYGYTF | TGTGCCAGTAGTGGACAGAGGTACGGCTACACCTTC
TRBJ1-4 | TRBV4-1 | NA | NA | CASSPSGGAVQKLFF | TGCGCCAGCAGCCCCAGTGGGGGCGCGGTTCAAAAACTGTTTTTT
TRBJ1-2 | TRBV27 | NA | NA | CASSGRGLSYGYTF | TGTGCCAGCAGTGGCAGGGGTCTCAGCTATGGCTACACCTTC
TRBJ1-3 | TRBV28 | once | NA | CASSFGDRWGRNTIYF | TGTGCCAGCAGTTTCGGCGACAGGTGGGGAAGAAACACCATATATTTT
TRBJ1-3 | TRBV5-1 | NA | NA | CASSPAGGDGNTIYF | TGCGCCAGCAGCCCAGCCGGGGGGGACGGAAACACCATATATTTT
TRBJ2-3 | TRBV10-3 | NA | NA | CATGLGGGGRADTQYF | TGTGCCACCGGGCTGGGAGGCGGGGGCCGGGCAGATACGCAGTATTTT
TRBJ2-5 | TRBV7-2 | NA | NA | CASSQDYHGTQYF | TGTGCCAGCAGCCAGGACTATCACGGGACCCAGTACTTC
TRBJ1-4 | TRBV28 | NA | TRBD1 | CATLTGVGEKLFF | TGTGCCACCCTGACAGGGGTGGGGGAAAAACTGTTTTTT
TRBJ1-4 | TRBV7-9 | NA | TRBD1 | CASSSGQPNQKEKLFF | TGTGCCAGCAGCTCGGGACAGCCGAATCAGAAGGAAAAACTGTTTTTT
TRBJ2-7 | TRBV9 | NA | NA | CASSAGLQGREQYF | TGTGCCAGCAGCGCGGGTTTACAGGGGAGGGAGCAGTACTTC
TRBJ1-2 | TRBV12-3/TRBV12-4 | NA | TRBD1 | CASSEQGGHGYTF | TGTGCCAGCAGTGAACAGGGGGGCCATGGCTACACCTTC
TRBJ2-7 | TRBV14 | NA | NA | CASSQVGREFYEQYF | TGTGCCAGCAGCCAAGTGGGACGGGAGTTCTACGAGCAGTACTTC
TRBJ2-7 | TRBV1 | few | NA | CTSSHDSEDYEQYF | TGCACCAGCAGCCACGACAGTGAGGACTACGAGCAGTACTTC
TRBJ2-1 | TRBV19 | NA | TRBD2 | CASSITSTSGGSRYNEQFF | TGTGCCAGTAGTATTACCTCGACTAGCGGGGGGTCCCGATACAATGAGCAGTTCTTC
TRBJ2-2 | TRBV7-7 | few | NA | CASSPYLTGGESFTGELFF | TGTGCCAGCAGCCCATACCTCACAGGGGGGGAATCCTTCACCGGGGAGCTGTTTTTT
TRBJ2-7 | TRBV5-6 | NA | NA | CASSLGRRDYEQYF | TGTGCCAGCAGCTTGGGACGGAGGGACTACGAGCAGTACTTC
TRBJ2-2 | TRBV7-3 | NA | NA | CASSPNRGELFF | TGTGCCAGCAGCCCCAACCGGGGGGAGCTGTTTTTT
TRBJ1-2 | TRBV10-3 | NA | TRBD1 | CAISEVRQGRYGYTF | TGTGCCATCAGTGAGGTGCGACAGGGGAGGTATGGCTACACCTTC
TRBJ1-1 | TRBV12-3/TRBV12-4 | NA | NA | CASRTRAGTEAFF | TGTGCCAGCAGGACCAGGGCGGGGACTGAAGCTTTCTTT
TRBJ1-3 | TRBV30 | NA | TRBD1 | CAWSSTGAGNTIYF | TGTGCCTGGAGTTCGACAGGGGCTGGAAACACCATATATTTT
TRBJ2-1 | TRBV3-1/TRBV3-2 | NA | NA | CASGDGGSNEQFF | TGTGCCTCCGGGGACGGGGGAAGCAATGAGCAGTTCTTC
TRBJ1-4 | TRBV28 | few | NA | CASIVRGPATNEKLFF | TGTGCCAGCATCGTCAGGGGACCTGCAACTAATGAAAAACTGTTTTTT
TRBJ1-1 | TRBV14 | NA | NA | CASSKGQFNTEAFF | TGTGCCAGCAGCAAAGGACAGTTTAACACTGAAGCTTTCTTT
TRBJ1-5 | TRBV19 | NA | NA | CASSFTQGNQPQHF | TGTGCCAGTAGTTTCACACAGGGTAATCAGCCCCAGCATTTT
TRBJ1-2 | TRBV2 | few | NA | CATTRGGRDGYTF | TGTGCCACCACGAGGGGGGGGCGGGATGGCTACACCTTC
TRBJ1-2 | TRBV19 | NA | NA | CASSIDLRHAINYGYTF | TGTGCCAGTAGTATAGATCTCCGACATGCGATCAACTATGGCTACACCTTC
TRBJ2-5 | TRBV28 | once | TRBD1 | CASSRGREETQYF | TGTGCCAGCAGCAGGGGGCGGGAAGAGACCCAGTACTTC
TRBJ1-2 | TRBV11-2 | NA | NA | CASSLQAYGYTF | TGTGCCAGCAGCTTACAGGCCTATGGCTACACCTTC
TRBJ2-2 | TRBV5-1 | NA | TRBD2 | CASSLNGGAISGELFF | TGCGCCAGCAGCTTGAACGGGGGGGCGATCAGCGGGGAGCTGTTTTTT
TRBJ1-1 | TRBV10-3 | NA | NA | CAISDPGQNTEAFF | TGTGCCATCAGTGACCCGGGACAGAACACTGAAGCTTTCTTT
TRBJ2-3 | TRBV29-1 | NA | NA | CSVPGKGADTQYF | TGCAGCGTTCCGGGTAAAGGGGCAGATACGCAGTATTTT
TRBJ1-6 | TRBV4-3 | NA | NA | CASSQSDSKDSPLHF | TGCGCCAGCAGCCAATCGGACAGTAAAGATTCACCCCTCCACTTT
TRBJ2-2 | TRBV7-6 | once | TRBD1 | CASSLGQGTIGELFF | TGTGCCAGCAGCCTTGGACAGGGTACGATCGGGGAGCTGTTTTTT
TRBJ1-6 | TRBV2 | many | TRBD1 | CASSAGQGESPLHF | TGTGCCAGCAGCGCAGGACAGGGGGAATCACCCCTCCACTTT
TRBJ2-5 | TRBV19 | NA | NA | CASSIVAGRETQYF | TGTGCCAGTAGTATAGTGGCAGGGCGGGAGACCCAGTACTTC
TRBJ1-5 | TRBV19 | NA | TRBD1 | CASSMLTTGSFNQPQHF | TGTGCCAGTAGTATGCTTACGACAGGGTCGTTCAATCAGCCCCAGCATTTT
TRBJ2-1 | TRBV7-9 | NA | NA | CASRLVNEQFF | TGTGCCAGCAGACTAGTCAATGAGCAGTTCTTC
TRBJ2-7 | TRBV9 | NA | NA | CASSPWHYGSYEQYF | TGTGCCAGCAGCCCCTGGCACTACGGCTCCTACGAGCAGTACTTC
TRBJ1-5 | TRBV2 | NA | NA | CASSTFDSELYSNQPQHF | TGTGCCAGCAGTACATTCGACAGCGAGCTATATAGCAATCAGCCCCAGCATTTT
TRBJ2-1 | TRBV19 | NA | TRBD2 | CASRGLAASSYNEQFF | TGTGCCAGTAGGGGACTAGCGGCTAGCTCCTACAATGAGCAGTTCTTC
TRBJ2-7 | TRBV3-1/TRBV3-2 | NA | NA | CASSHQGTEQYF | TGTGCCAGCAGCCACCAGGGTACCGAGCAGTACTTC
TRBJ2-1 | TRBV5-1 | few | NA | CASSLVGHNTINEQFF | TGCGCCAGCAGCTTGGTAGGACATAACACTATCAATGAGCAGTTCTTC
TRBJ1-2 | TRBV6-1 | NA | TRBD1 | CASSEVGQGLYGYTF | TGTGCCAGCAGTGAGGTCGGACAGGGCCTCTATGGCTACACCTTC
TRBJ1-3 | TRBV19 | NA | NA | CASSTVSGNTIYF | TGTGCCAGTAGTACGGTCTCTGGAAACACCATATATTTT